Following are 10 T cell receptor beta chains from one sample sequenced in a study of technical replicates of blood from several donors. Here immunoSEQ multiplex PCR was the method, and the copy in TCRdb shows in-frame clones only, minus some. The data hold under 35,000 clones, with more than 90% observed a single time. The sequencing input was PBMCs. Source of these receptors: a human donor in good health. Some clones in this sample may be carry-over from other donors' samples.

The chain's CDR3 is CASSHRQGWNTEAFF. The CDR3 region has the DNA TGCGCCAGCAGCCACAGACAGGGCTGGAACACTGAAGCTTTCTTT. This chain uses TRBV4-3 with TRBJ1-1; 7 nucleotides align to TRBD1. The ends lost 3 bases at V and 1 base at J; junction bases unmatched: 5. The germline CDR1 and CDR2 sequences are LGHNA and YSLEER. CDR3 size: 15 residues.

This clone was seen a few times. As DNA, the CDR3 is TGTGCCAGCCACCGTAGGGGAGGCAACAATGAGCAGTTCTTC. It yields the protein CASHRRGGNNEQFF. The rearrangement joins TRBV7-8 to TRBJ2-1, with D perhaps TRBD2 (6 bases). V shed 8 bases and J shed 5 bases, with 16 bases lying between them. Germline CDR1 and CDR2: SGHVS and FQNEAQ. The CDR3 is 14 residues long.

The chain has TRBV5-4 and TRBJ2-7; D perhaps matches TRBD1 (5 bases). The CDR3 spans 14 residues. Germline lookup yields CDR1 SGHNT and CDR2 YYREEE (reference sequence). The V and J ends lost 0 bases and 2 bases respectively, with 9 bases between them. For the CDR3, the DNA is TGTGCCAGCAGCTTGGACAGGAGAGCCTACGAGCAGTACTTC. Protein sequence: CASSLDRRAYEQYF.

The V and J genes are TRBV9 and TRBJ2-1, with a possible D match to TRBD1 (6 bases). V lost 4 bases and J lost 4, with 12 bases in between. The CDR3 is made up of 14 amino acids. Germline assignment: CDR1 SGDLS and CDR2 YYNGEE. The CDR3 region is CASSPGTPYNEQFF. The CDR3 nucleotides are TGTGCCAGCAGCCCAGGGACACCTTACAATGAGCAGTTCTTC.

This clone was counted only a few times. The gene calls are TRBV6-5 and TRBJ1-3; D is unresolved. The CDR3 spans 15 residues. The V gene lost 8 bases and the J gene lost 0 bases, with 14 bases spanning the gap. Per the germline V gene, CDR1 is MNHEY and CDR2 is SVGAGI. CDR3 bases: TGTGCCAGCTCCTTTGGGGAGAGCTCTGGAAACACCATATATTTT. Protein sequence: CASSFGESSGNTIYF.

V and J are TRBV19 and TRBJ2-1, with TRBD2 as a possible D gene (7 bases). V lost 9 bases, J lost 8 bases, and 26 bases lay in between. Germline V gene sequence: CDR1 LNHDA, CDR2 SQIVND (reference sequence). This CDR3 spans 16 amino acids. CDR3 loop: CASYEGRGGAIDEQFF. The CDR3 DNA reads TGTGCCAGCTACGAGGGTCGAGGGGGGGCCATAGATGAGCAGTTCTTC.

In DNA, the CDR3 is TGTGCCACCAGCACTCTGACAGGCGCCTACGAGCAGTACTTC. Translating gives CATSTLTGAYEQYF. The V and J genes are TRBV15 and TRBJ2-7, with D tentatively TRBD1 (6 bases). V lost 4 bases to trimming and J lost 2 bases, with 12 bases between them. This CDR3 has 14 residues. Germline CDR1 LNHNV, CDR2 YYDKDF (reference sequence).

This chain uses TRBV7-2 with TRBJ2-7, with D tentatively TRBD2 (5 bases). Trimming stripped 1 base from V and 3 bases from J, with 10 bases between. The CDR3 contains 14 residues. CDR1 is SGHTA and CDR2 is FQGNSA in the germline V gene. DNA of the CDR3: TGTGCCAGCAGCTTAGGGACTGGTTTCTACGAGCAGTACTTC. This codes for CASSLGTGFYEQYF.

The rearrangement links TRBV5-1 to TRBJ2-1, with 7 bases that match TRBD2. V lost 4 bases to trimming and J lost 8 bases; unmatched junction nucleotides: 9. Germline values: CDR1 SGHRS, CDR2 YFSETQ. The CDR3 is made up of 14 amino acids. The CDR3 here is CASSLTGGSDEQFF. CDR3 DNA sequence: TGCGCCAGCAGCCTGACGGGGGGTAGTGATGAGCAGTTCTTC.

This chain's CDR3 is CASTMSYEQYF. DNA of the CDR3: TGTGCCAGCACCATGTCCTACGAGCAGTACTTC. The gene calls are TRBV6-6 and TRBJ2-7; the D is unclear. Germline CDR1 reads MNHNY; CDR2 reads SVGAGI (reference sequence). V dropped 7 bases and J dropped 1 base, with 5 bases sitting between them. The CDR3 is 11 amino acids.